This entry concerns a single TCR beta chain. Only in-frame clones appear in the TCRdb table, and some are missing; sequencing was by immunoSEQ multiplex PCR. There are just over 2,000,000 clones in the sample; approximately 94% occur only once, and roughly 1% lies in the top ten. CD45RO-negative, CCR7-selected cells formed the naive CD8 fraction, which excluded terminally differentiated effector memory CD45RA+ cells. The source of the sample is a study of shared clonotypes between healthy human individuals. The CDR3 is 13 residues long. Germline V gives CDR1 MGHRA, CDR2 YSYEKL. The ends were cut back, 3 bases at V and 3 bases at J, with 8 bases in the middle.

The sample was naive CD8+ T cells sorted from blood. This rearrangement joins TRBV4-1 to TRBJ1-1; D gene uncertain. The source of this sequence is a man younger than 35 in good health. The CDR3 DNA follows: TGCGCCAGCAGCCAGAGGCTGCACACTGAAGCTTTCTTT. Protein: CASSQRLHTEAFF.